The clone carrying this TCR beta chain was seen only a few times. V trimming: 3 bases; J trimming: 4 bases; junction bases outside the gene matches: 4. CDR1 and CDR2 (germline): SGDLS, YYNGEE. The CDR3 contains 14 residues. The age range of participants was 18 to 89 years, with residence in under 25 US areas. A case of COVID-19 had been met by exposed participants within 2 weeks before study entry. Study processing details: Reference gene primer amplification in the assay estimated nucleated cell counts. Data came from immunoSEQ multiplex PCR; TCRdb stores just in-frame clones and leaves some out. V and J calls and clone size are given by that table; D and trimming were obtained from the DNA. The sample has more than 300,000 clones; approximately 89% are singletons. The sample comes from a study of blood T cell repertoires in COVID-19. About the research overall: Nucleic acid was either cDNA or gDNA, and it came from T cells, B-cell-depleted T cells, or PBMCs.

This clonotype was obtained from a woman aged 35 to 49 who had been exposed to COVID-19. Sample: PBMCs or T cells enriched from blood (not recorded which). The rearrangement joins TRBV9 to TRBJ2-1; 7 bases match TRBD1. The CDR3 is CASSAGTEYNEQFF. The CDR3 DNA reads TGTGCCAGCAGCGCCGGGACAGAATACAATGAGCAGTTCTTC.